Following are 32 T cell receptor beta chains from one sample sequenced in a study of blood T cell repertoires in COVID-19. TCRdb's copy holds only in-frame clones and misses some; the assay was immunoSEQ multiplex PCR. The sample records just under 350,000 clones, 85% to 90% being singletons. The specimen sequenced was peripheral blood. The source is a woman aged 70-85 years with COVID-19, enrolled during active disease.

This chain uses TRBV19 with TRBJ2-7; 10 bases agree with TRBD2. Per the germline V gene, CDR1 is LNHDA and CDR2 is SQIVND (reference sequence). The ends lost 5 bases at V and 5 bases at J; junction bases unmatched: 12. CDR3 length equals 16 residues. CDR3 DNA sequence: TGTGCCAGTAGTCCCCGGCTAGCGGGGGTTCTGAACGAGCAGTACTTC. Protein: CASSPRLAGVLNEQYF.

The chain recombines TRBV12-5 with TRBJ2-7; TRBD1 agrees at 7 bases. CDR1 LGHNT and CDR2 FRNRAP come from the germline V gene. The CDR3 totals 16 residues. The ends lost 6 bases at V and 0 bases at J; junction bases unmatched: 11. CDR3 sequence reads: CASGLTPGQYSYEQYF. CDR3 bases: TGTGCTAGTGGCCTTACTCCGGGACAGTACTCCTACGAGCAGTACTTC.

V usage is TRBV5-1 and J usage is TRBJ1-2, with D perhaps TRBD1 (6 bases). With 5 bases removed from V and 2 bases from J, the gap between germline ends came to 13 bases. The CDR3 consists of 14 residues. CDR1 SGHRS and CDR2 YFSETQ come from the germline V gene. CDR3 in amino acids: CASSTGLTNYGYTF. CDR3 DNA: TGCGCCAGCAGTACAGGGTTAACCAACTATGGCTACACCTTC.

The V call is TRBV25-1, the J call TRBJ2-5; 10 bases agree with TRBD1. CDR3 length: 15 residues. J gave up 4 bases and V 4 bases, and 6 bases lay outside the gene matches. Germline assignment: CDR1 MGHDK and CDR2 SYGVNS. CDR3: CASSGDRGRGETQYF. CDR3 nucleotides: TGTGCCAGCAGTGGTGACAGGGGGCGCGGAGAGACCCAGTACTTC. Full variable domain (missing parts from reference TRBV25-1 and TRBJ2-5): EADIYQTPRYLVIGTGKKITLECSQTMGHDKMYWYQQDPGMELHLIHYSYGVNSTEKGDLSSESTVSRIRTEHFPLTLESARPSHTSQYLCASSGDRGRGETQYFGPGTRLLVL.

The J gene is TRBJ2-1, the V gene TRBV5-1, with TRBD1 as a possible D gene (5 bases). The germline V gene encodes CDR1 SGHRS and CDR2 YFSETQ. The length of the CDR3 is 11 residues. Trimming took 3 bases from V and 8 from J, leaving 6 bases between them. The CDR3 nucleotides read TGCGCCAGCAGCTGGGGCCATGAGCAGTTCTTC. Translated: CASSWGHEQFF.

This chain connects TRBV19 to TRBJ2-2; no clear D. V was pared by 7 bases and J by 4 bases, with 10 bases between. This CDR3 spans 13 amino acids. Germline loops: CDR1 LNHDA, CDR2 SQIVND (reference sequence). The CDR3 DNA follows: TGTGCCAGTAATAGTTTGGTCACCGGGGAGCTGTTTTTT. Amino acids: CASNSLVTGELFF.

The chain combines TRBV9 with TRBJ1-3; 7 nucleotides align to TRBD1. Germline V CDR1 and CDR2: SGDLS, YYNGEE. Trimming removed 3 bases from V and 0 bases from J; junction bases left unmatched: 3. CDR3 length: 15 amino acids. The DNA of the CDR3 is TGTGCCAGCAGCGCCCGGGACAGCTCTGGAAACACCATATATTTT. Translating it yields CASSARDSSGNTIYF. Looking up the rest from reference TRBV9 and TRBJ1-3 gives the full variable domain: DSGVTQTPKHLITATGQRVTLRCSPRSGDLSVYWYQQSLDQGLQFLIQYYNGEERAKGNILERFSAQQFPDLHSELNLSSLELGDSALYFCASSARDSSGNTIYFGEGSWLTVV.

The chain is built from TRBV19 and TRBJ1-5; 12 nucleotides align to TRBD1. V dropped 10 bases and J dropped 4; count of bases not matched to a gene: 11. The germline gives CDR1 LNHDA, CDR2 SQIVND (reference sequence). The CDR3 spans 16 residues. This CDR3 is CATTDRDRGRNQPQHF. In DNA form, the CDR3 reads TGTGCCACCACCGACAGGGACAGGGGGCGAAATCAGCCCCAGCATTTT.

V is TRBV5-1 and J is TRBJ2-3; D is ambiguous. Trimming shortened V by 0 bases and J by 0 bases, and 8 bases separated the two germline ends. Germline lookup yields CDR1 SGHRS and CDR2 YFSETQ. The CDR3 loop spans 15 amino acids. CDR3 loop: CASSLVQFSTDTQYF. The CDR3 DNA sequence: TGCGCCAGCAGCTTGGTACAGTTCAGCACAGATACGCAGTATTTT.

This clone appeared once. V is TRBV25-1 and J is TRBJ2-5; a weak D match, TRBD1 (5 bases). Germline values: CDR1 MGHDK, CDR2 SYGVNS. The V end lost 0 bases, the J end lost 3 bases, and 14 bases lay between the germline ends. The CDR3 covers 16 residues. CDR3 in DNA: TGTGCCAGCAGTGAATACCTGAACCAGGGTAAAGAGACCCAGTACTTC. Protein: CASSEYLNQGKETQYF.

The V and J genes are TRBV2 and TRBJ1-2; TRBD1 aligns across 8 bases. Trimming cost V 4 bases and J 5 bases; bases outside gene matches: 12. Germline CDR1 is SNHLY and CDR2 is FYNNEI. This CDR3 comprises 16 residues. The CDR3 reads CASSGDRGGSWYGYTF. CDR3 nucleotide sequence: TGTGCCAGCAGTGGTGACAGGGGCGGGTCTTGGTATGGCTACACCTTC.

The gene calls are TRBV30 and TRBJ1-3; D ambiguous. The CDR3 is 11 residues long. Germline CDR1 is GTSNPN and CDR2 is SVGIG (reference sequence). V lost 2 bases and J lost 4, with 3 bases in between. DNA for the CDR3: TGTGCCTGGAGTCCGGGAAACACCATATATTTT. Its protein product is CAWSPGNTIYF.

This clone has a single count. The chain uses TRBV28 and TRBJ1-3; D possibly corresponds to TRBD1 (6 bases). Trimming cost V 1 base and J 9 bases, with 13 bases left between them. Germline loops: CDR1 MDHEN, CDR2 SYDVKM. This CDR3 has 14 amino acids. DNA for the CDR3: TGTGCCAGCAGTTTATTGCCAGGGGAGGGCACCATATATTTT. This codes for CASSLLPGEGTIYF.

The chain's CDR3 is CASSDRGQGYEKLFF. The CDR3 DNA reads TGTGCCAGCAGTGATAGGGGACAGGGATATGAAAAACTGTTTTTT. The chain combines TRBV2 with TRBJ1-4; 9 bases are a match to TRBD1. Looked up from germline, CDR1 is SNHLY and CDR2 is FYNNEI. This CDR3 spans 15 amino acids. Trimming took 3 bases from V and 6 from J; bases not matched to a gene: 5.

This clone showed up just a few times. The chain couples TRBV7-2 to TRBJ1-3; 8 nucleotides agree with TRBD1. Trimming cost V 2 bases and J 0 bases; bases outside gene matches: 3. CDR1 and CDR2 (germline): SGHTA, FQGNSA. CDR3 length equals 16 residues. CDR3 residues: CASSLYGQGSGNTIYF. In DNA form, the CDR3 reads TGTGCCAGCAGCTTATACGGACAGGGCTCTGGAAACACCATATATTTT.

The gene calls are TRBV11-2 and TRBJ2-7; 11 positions agree with TRBD2. This CDR3 is built from 17 residues. Unmatched junction bases numbered 6, after V lost 1 base and J lost 1 base. The germline V gene has CDR1 SGHAT and CDR2 FQNNGV. The CDR3 here is CASSLVAVAGGSYEQYF. In DNA form, the CDR3 reads TGTGCCAGCAGCTTAGTGGCGGTAGCGGGGGGGTCCTACGAGCAGTACTTC.

V and J are TRBV27 and TRBJ1-6; 9 bases agree with TRBD1. V trimming: 2 bases; J trimming: 10 bases; junction bases outside the gene matches: 12. CDR3 length: 17 residues. Looked up from germline, CDR1 is MNHEY and CDR2 is SMNVEV (reference sequence). For the CDR3, the DNA is TGTGCCAGCAGTTTAGGTTTAAGTGGGACAGGGAAATCACCCCTCCACTTT. Its translation: CASSLGLSGTGKSPLHF.

The chain combines TRBV5-8 with TRBJ1-2; no firm D call. Germline V gene data show CDR1 as SGHTS and CDR2 as YDEGEE. V was shortened by 0 bases and J by 7 bases, with 7 bases between the two germline ends. This CDR3 comprises 12 residues. The CDR3 DNA reads TGTGCCAGCAGCTTGGGAGGCTTTGGCTACACCTTC. It yields the protein CASSLGGFGYTF.

This sequence joins TRBV6-6 and TRBJ1-6; the D is unclear. CDR1 and CDR2 from the germline V gene are MNHNY and SVGAGI (reference sequence). V gave up 5 bases and J gave up 7 bases, with 6 bases separating them. The CDR3 is made up of 12 amino acids. The CDR3 is CASSIMNSPLHF. The CDR3 region has the DNA TGTGCCAGCAGTATAATGAATTCACCCCTCCACTTT.

V and J are TRBV24-1 and TRBJ2-5; a possible D gene is TRBD1 (6 bases). CDR1 and CDR2 from the germline V gene are KGHDR and SFDVKD. This CDR3 region has 12 residues. V was cut by 9 bases and J by 1 base, with 8 bases left in between. The DNA for the CDR3 is TGTGCCACCCGGGACATCCAAGAGACCCAGTACTTC. Translated: CATRDIQETQYF.

This chain connects TRBV29-1 to TRBJ1-1; tentatively, D is TRBD1 (5 bases). This CDR3 comprises 13 residues. Between the trimmed V and J ends, which lost 2 bases and 6 bases, there was a span of 13 bases. Germline values: CDR1 SQVTM, CDR2 ANQGSEA. The CDR3 nucleotides are TGCAGCGTTGAAAGTCGGCCGGGGGCTGAAGCTTTCTTT. This gives the protein CSVESRPGAEAFF. Drawing the rest from reference TRBV29-1 and TRBJ1-1, the complete variable domain is SAVISQKPSRDICQRGTSLTIQCQVDSQVTMMFWYRQQPGQSLTLIATANQGSEATYESGFVIDKFPISRPNLTFSTLTVSNMSPEDSSIYLCSVESRPGAEAFFGQGTRLTVV.

V and J are TRBV5-1 and TRBJ2-3; TRBD2 agrees at 9 bases. Germline values: CDR1 SGHRS, CDR2 YFSETQ. Losses at the gene ends were 0 bases for V and 5 bases for J; bases not matched to a gene: 4. The CDR3 has 15 residues. The CDR3 protein is CASSLVAGGKDTQYF. Written as DNA, the CDR3 is TGCGCCAGCAGCTTGGTGGCGGGGGGGAAAGATACGCAGTATTTT.

The chain has TRBV11-2 and TRBJ2-2, with D perhaps matching TRBD1 (6 bases). The CDR3 consists of 14 residues. V lost 3 bases and J 7 bases, leaving 12 bases between the germline ends. Per the germline V gene, CDR1 is SGHAT and CDR2 is FQNNGV. The CDR3 nucleotides are TGTGCCAGCAGCTTGAGACAGGCAGGCGGGGAGCTGTTTTTT. It translates to CASSLRQAGGELFF.

V gene TRBV28 combines with J gene TRBJ2-7, with D possibly being TRBD2 (6 bases). The germline gives CDR1 MDHEN, CDR2 SYDVKM. The V end lost 7 bases, the J end lost 3 bases, and 16 bases lay between the germline ends. The CDR3 loop spans 14 amino acids. DNA for the CDR3: TGTGCCAGCACCTCGCTGGGACTGGGCTACGAGCAGTACTTC. Residues: CASTSLGLGYEQYF.

The rearrangement links TRBV5-1 to TRBJ2-7, with TRBD1 matching over 9 bases. CDR1 is SGHRS and CDR2 is YFSETQ in the germline V gene. V lost 5 bases to trimming and J lost 1 base; unmatched junction nucleotides: 7. CDR3 length: 15 amino acids. CDR3 loop: CASRSGTGTSYEQYF. For the CDR3, the DNA is TGCGCCAGCAGGTCCGGGACAGGGACGTCCTACGAGCAGTACTTC.

The chain has TRBV7-2 and TRBJ2-1; D remains ambiguous. The CDR3 runs 11 residues. Between the trimmed V and J ends, which lost 2 bases and 8 bases, there was a span of 4 bases. Germline loops: CDR1 SGHTA, CDR2 FQGNSA. CDR3 DNA: TGTGCCAGCAGCTTACAGGATGAGCAGTTCTTC. This encodes CASSLQDEQFF.

This chain joins TRBV7-9 and TRBJ2-1; 12 nucleotides align to TRBD2. Germline CDR1 and CDR2: SEHNR and FQNEAQ (reference sequence). The CDR3 contains 15 residues. The trim removed 2 bases at V and 4 bases at J, leaving 0 bases unmatched. This CDR3 reads CASSLLAGGYNEQFF. The CDR3, as DNA: TGTGCCAGCAGCTTACTAGCGGGGGGGTACAATGAGCAGTTCTTC.

The V gene is TRBV30, the J gene TRBJ1-1, with D possibly TRBD1 on 6 matching bases. Germline CDR1 reads GTSNPN; CDR2 reads SVGIG (reference sequence). This CDR3 contains 13 residues. V was cut by 5 bases and J by 1 base, with 11 bases left in between. CDR3 in amino acids: CAWERTANTEAFF. DNA for the CDR3: TGTGCCTGGGAACGGACAGCGAACACTGAAGCTTTCTTT.

J is TRBJ1-5 and V is TRBV10-1; no reliable D call. V was trimmed by 6 bases and J by 0 bases, leaving 12 bases between them. This CDR3 is built from 15 residues. CDR1 is WNHNN and CDR2 is SYGVQD in the germline V gene (reference sequence). CDR3 nucleotides: TGCGCCAGCAGGTCGCGAGGGATTAGCAATCAGCCCCAGCATTTT. It specifies CASRSRGISNQPQHF.

The CDR3 sequence is CASSVDTGREQYF. DNA of the CDR3: TGTGCCAGCAGCGTAGACACAGGGCGCGAGCAGTACTTC. V usage is TRBV9 and J usage is TRBJ2-7; D may be TRBD1 (6 bases). Germline assignment: CDR1 SGDLS and CDR2 YYNGEE. V was shortened by 0 bases and J by 6 bases, with 10 bases between the two germline ends. The CDR3 spans 13 residues.

The chain combines TRBV12-3 or TRBV12-4 with TRBJ1-1; TRBD1 is a possible D gene (6 bases). The V end lost 7 bases, the J end lost 4 bases, and 13 bases lay between the germline ends. CDR3 size: 13 residues. This CDR3 is CASIQGISTEAFF. The CDR3 nucleotides are TGTGCCAGCATTCAGGGGATAAGCACTGAAGCTTTCTTT.

The chain combines TRBV7-2 with TRBJ2-7; D is ambiguous. The CDR3 has 13 residues. Germline CDR1 reads SGHTA; CDR2 reads FQGNSA. The V and J ends lost 7 bases and 3 bases respectively, with 13 bases between them. CDR3 loop: CASIQQVGYEQYF. The CDR3 DNA follows: TGTGCCAGCATTCAGCAGGTCGGCTACGAGCAGTACTTC.